These T cell receptor beta chains were read from a single sample in a study of Ad26.COV2.S vaccination and SARS-CoV-2 variants. The repertoire was sequenced with immunoSEQ multiplex PCR; TCRdb's copy has only in-frame clones and lacks some. The repertoire holds fewer than 400,000 clones, with over 75% as singletons. The source material was peripheral blood, sampled in a trial of Ad26.COV2.S vaccine versus placebo. These receptor sequences come from a person between 18 and 59 years old who received the Ad26.COV2.S COVID-19 vaccine or a placebo. Each CDR3 is given with its conserved first and last residue. D genes are given only for firm matches. Clone size is shown for a subset of rows, as once, few, many or a class of expanded clone.

d_call: TRBD1; j_call: TRBJ1-1; v_call: TRBV2; clone_size: .; cdr3_length: 18; cdr3_nt: TGTGCCAGCGGGCCACAGGACAGGGCTTTTGGATTGGGGACTGAAGCTTTCTTT; cdr3_aa: CASGPQDRAFGLGTEAFF
d_call: .; j_call: TRBJ1-6; v_call: TRBV6-1; clone_size: .; cdr3_length: 14; cdr3_nt: TGTGCCAGCAGTGAGGGTTTCTATAATTCACCCCTCCACTTT; cdr3_aa: CASSEGFYNSPLHF
d_call: TRBD1; j_call: TRBJ1-2; v_call: TRBV5-1; clone_size: .; cdr3_length: 16; cdr3_nt: TGCGCCAGCAGCTCGGGACAGGGGGCGCGGGGCTATGGCTACACCTTC; cdr3_aa: CASSSGQGARGYGYTF
d_call: TRBD2; j_call: TRBJ2-1; v_call: TRBV6-5; clone_size: .; cdr3_length: 15; cdr3_nt: TGTGCCAGCAGGAGACTAGCGGGAGAATTGAATGAGCAGTTCTTC; cdr3_aa: CASRRLAGELNEQFF
d_call: TRBD2; j_call: TRBJ2-7; v_call: TRBV6-5; clone_size: .; cdr3_length: 16; cdr3_nt: TGTGCCAGCAGTTCCCAGGGGACTAGCGGGAGCAGCGAGCAGTACTTC; cdr3_aa: CASSSQGTSGSSEQYF
d_call: .; j_call: TRBJ2-5; v_call: TRBV2; clone_size: .; cdr3_length: 15; cdr3_nt: TGTGCCAGCACCCCAGGGGGAGGAGCCAGGGAGACCCAGTACTTC; cdr3_aa: CASTPGGGARETQYF
d_call: TRBD2; j_call: TRBJ2-1; v_call: TRBV11-2; clone_size: once; cdr3_length: 15; cdr3_nt: TGTGCCAGCAGCTTAGGACTAGCATCGTACAATGAGCAGTTCTTC; cdr3_aa: CASSLGLASYNEQFF
d_call: TRBD1; j_call: TRBJ2-3; v_call: TRBV18; clone_size: .; cdr3_length: 15; cdr3_nt: TGTGCCAGCTCACCTCGACAGGGGAACACAGATACGCAGTATTTT; cdr3_aa: CASSPRQGNTDTQYF
d_call: .; j_call: TRBJ2-2; v_call: TRBV30; clone_size: .; cdr3_length: 14; cdr3_nt: TGTGCCTGGAGTCCAGACTCTATCACCGGGGAGCTGTTTTTT; cdr3_aa: CAWSPDSITGELFF
d_call: TRBD2; j_call: TRBJ2-1; v_call: TRBV18; clone_size: once; cdr3_length: 13; cdr3_nt: TGTGCCAGCTCACCAGGGACTAGAGGTGAGCAGTTCTTC; cdr3_aa: CASSPGTRGEQFF
d_call: TRBD2; j_call: TRBJ2-1; v_call: TRBV7-2; clone_size: .; cdr3_length: 13; cdr3_nt: TGTGCCAGCAGCCTCGGACTAGCGGAGCCACAGTTCTTC; cdr3_aa: CASSLGLAEPQFF
d_call: .; j_call: TRBJ1-5; v_call: TRBV19; clone_size: .; cdr3_length: 13; cdr3_nt: TGTGCCAGTAGTATTAAGAGCAATCAGCCCCAGCATTTT; cdr3_aa: CASSIKSNQPQHF
d_call: .; j_call: TRBJ1-1; v_call: TRBV27; clone_size: .; cdr3_length: 14; cdr3_nt: TGTGCCAGCAGTTTATCTCAAAGGAACACTGAAGCTTTCTTT; cdr3_aa: CASSLSQRNTEAFF
d_call: TRBD1; j_call: TRBJ1-5; v_call: TRBV30; clone_size: .; cdr3_length: 12; cdr3_nt: TGTGCCTGGGGACAGGGGGACCAGCCCCAGCATTTT; cdr3_aa: CAWGQGDQPQHF
d_call: .; j_call: TRBJ2-1; v_call: TRBV9; clone_size: .; cdr3_length: 15; cdr3_nt: TGTGCCAGCAGCGTTCAGGGGGGATCCTACAATGAGCAGTTCTTC; cdr3_aa: CASSVQGGSYNEQFF
d_call: TRBD1; j_call: TRBJ2-7; v_call: TRBV6-2/TRBV6-3; clone_size: .; cdr3_length: 17; cdr3_nt: TGTGCCAGCAGTTACTCCCGACAGGGTTCGGTCGGCTACGAGCAGTACTTC; cdr3_aa: CASSYSRQGSVGYEQYF